A selection of T cell receptor beta chains follows, all from one sample in a study of blood T cell repertoires in COVID-19. Sequenced by immunoSEQ multiplex PCR; TCRdb stores in-frame clones only, minus some. This table holds approximately 160,000 clones, 75% to 85% found once. Specimen: PBMCs or T cells enriched from blood (not recorded which). The receptors here all came from a man aged 35-49 years who had recovered from COVID-19. Both conserved end residues are part of each CDR3. The D gene is left open where the match is weak. Size is stated for part of the rows, as once, few or many counts, or as a class when the clone is expanded.

v_call: TRBV6-5
cdr3_length: 14
d_call: NA
j_call: TRBJ1-4
clone_size: few
cdr3_nt: TGTGCCAGCAGTAGCACCTTAGGAGAGGAAAAACTGTTTTTT
cdr3_aa: CASSSTLGEEKLFF

v_call: TRBV7-3
cdr3_length: 13
d_call: NA
j_call: TRBJ2-5
clone_size: NA
cdr3_nt: TGTGCCAGCAGCTTAGGACTGCAAGAGACCCAGTACTTC
cdr3_aa: CASSLGLQETQYF

v_call: TRBV7-6
cdr3_length: 13
d_call: NA
j_call: TRBJ1-2
clone_size: NA
cdr3_nt: TGTGCCAGCAGCGTTCAGGGGAGAGAGGGCTACACCTTC
cdr3_aa: CASSVQGREGYTF

v_call: TRBV6-5
cdr3_length: 15
d_call: TRBD1
j_call: TRBJ1-5
clone_size: NA
cdr3_nt: TGTGCCAGCAGGGCCACAGGGGCCTCCAATCAGCCCCAGCATTTT
cdr3_aa: CASRATGASNQPQHF

v_call: TRBV29-1
cdr3_length: 15
d_call: TRBD1
j_call: TRBJ2-5
clone_size: NA
cdr3_nt: TGCAGCGTTGAAGATGGGGGACAGGGGGAAGAGACCCAGTACTTC
cdr3_aa: CSVEDGGQGEETQYF

v_call: TRBV19
cdr3_length: 12
d_call: TRBD1
j_call: TRBJ1-6
clone_size: few
cdr3_nt: TGTGCCAGTGGGACAGGGAATTCACCCCTCCACTTT
cdr3_aa: CASGTGNSPLHF

v_call: TRBV11-3
cdr3_length: 15
d_call: TRBD2
j_call: TRBJ2-3
clone_size: NA
cdr3_nt: TGTGCCAGCAGCTTAGACGGGGGGGTGGCAGATACGCAGTATTTT
cdr3_aa: CASSLDGGVADTQYF

v_call: TRBV11-2
cdr3_length: 16
d_call: NA
j_call: TRBJ1-3
clone_size: NA
cdr3_nt: TGTGCCAGCAGCTTAGTTTCGATTGAGTCTGGAAACACCATATATTTT
cdr3_aa: CASSLVSIESGNTIYF

v_call: TRBV3-1/TRBV3-2
cdr3_length: 14
d_call: NA
j_call: TRBJ1-2
clone_size: NA
cdr3_nt: TGTGCCAGCAGCCAACCGCGGGGCAACTATGGCTACACCTTC
cdr3_aa: CASSQPRGNYGYTF

v_call: TRBV5-1
cdr3_length: 14
d_call: NA
j_call: TRBJ1-5
clone_size: NA
cdr3_nt: TGCGCCAGCAGCTTGGGCGGGGCCGATCAGCCCCAGCATTTT
cdr3_aa: CASSLGGADQPQHF

v_call: TRBV12-3/TRBV12-4
cdr3_length: 11
d_call: NA
j_call: TRBJ1-1
clone_size: once
cdr3_nt: TGTGCCAGCACTCAGGGTCCTGAAGCTTTCTTT
cdr3_aa: CASTQGPEAFF

v_call: TRBV19
cdr3_length: 14
d_call: TRBD1
j_call: TRBJ2-1
clone_size: NA
cdr3_nt: TGTGCCAGTAGTATGAAGGGGGCCCTACATGAGCAGTTCTTC
cdr3_aa: CASSMKGALHEQFF

v_call: TRBV6-2/TRBV6-3
cdr3_length: 15
d_call: NA
j_call: TRBJ1-5
clone_size: NA
cdr3_nt: TGTGCCAGCAGCGACAGCCACAGGGGCAATCAGCCCCAGCATTTT
cdr3_aa: CASSDSHRGNQPQHF

v_call: TRBV5-1
cdr3_length: 13
d_call: NA
j_call: TRBJ2-1
clone_size: NA
cdr3_nt: TGCGCCAGCCATCTTGGGGAGCGCAATGAGCAGTTCTTC
cdr3_aa: CASHLGERNEQFF

v_call: TRBV7-3
cdr3_length: 15
d_call: TRBD1
j_call: TRBJ2-2
clone_size: NA
cdr3_nt: TGTGCCAGCAGCTCCGGACAGGGATCCACCGGGGAGCTGTTTTTT
cdr3_aa: CASSSGQGSTGELFF

v_call: TRBV11-2
cdr3_length: 15
d_call: TRBD1
j_call: TRBJ1-3
clone_size: NA
cdr3_nt: TGTGCCAGCAGCTCCGGGACAGGGGATGGAAACACCATATATTTT
cdr3_aa: CASSSGTGDGNTIYF

v_call: TRBV7-9
cdr3_length: 15
d_call: TRBD1
j_call: TRBJ1-6
clone_size: NA
cdr3_nt: TGTGCCAGCAGCCCCACCCAGGGGGCAAAATCACCCCTCCACTTT
cdr3_aa: CASSPTQGAKSPLHF